This entry concerns a single T cell receptor beta chain. Its matching antigen is unknown. This sample was taken from a study of cytomegalovirus exposure and HLA in healthy donors. This CDR3 spans 11 amino acids. Trimming took off 7 bases at V and 5 bases at J, with 8 bases between the two ends. Germline lookup yields CDR1 MNHEY and CDR2 SVGAGI. Study results and caveats: Through in vitro validation, a few CMV-associated chains were shown to be specific for CMV antigens.

Some clones are missing from TCRdb's copy, which holds only in-frame ones; the method was immunoSEQ multiplex PCR. The sample yields 200,000 to 250,000 clones, around nine tenths seen once. The sequenced sample was PBMCs. The chain links TRBV6-5 to TRBJ2-5; perhaps TRBD2 as D (6 bases). This clonotype was obtained from a woman in her late teens or twenties in good health and CMV-seronegative. CDR3 sequence (DNA): TGTGCCAGCAACCGGGGGGAGACCCAGTACTTC. Amino acid sequence: CASNRGETQYF.